The sequence of this T cell receptor beta chain was determined in a study of T-cell memory formation after mild COVID-19 (dated by TCRdb to the early 2020s). In the study overall: TCR sequence clusters from the two donors were largely donor specific. T-cell clones expanding and contracting after mild COVID-19 in two donors were tracked by longitudinal TCRalpha and TCRbeta repertoire sequencing. The cohort comprised two young, previously healthy adult volunteers, one female and one male.

This clonotype was counted ten times or more. This receptor's antigen is unknown. Base-call qualities are not available, and no considerably larger clone is one nucleotide away. The germline V end is reduced by 7 bases and the J end by 5 bases; junction bases left unmatched: 7. CDR1 and CDR2 are drawn from the germline V gene: SGHRS, YFSETQ. The CDR3 holds 14 amino acids from the cysteine to the phenylalanine. This entry keeps only the CDR3 DNA: 42 bases, framed from base 1. Instrument used: Illumina NovaSeq 6000. TCRalpha and TCRbeta cDNA libraries were constructed by 5'RACE with constant-segment primers, with sample barcodes and unique molecular identifiers being introduced. Trizol reagent was used to extract RNA from every sample. Libraries were amplified in two PCR steps, with a second sample barcode and Illumina TruSeq adapters added in the second step. Sequencing of the libraries was done on an Illumina NovaSeq, producing 2 x 150 bp paired-end reads. On the authors' methods: Demultiplexing of reads and collapsing into UMI-guided consensus sequences were performed with migec v1.2.7. With mixcr v2.1.11, UMI consensuses were aligned to TRA and TRB V and J templates and assembled into clonotypes. A clonotype was counted as expanded or contracted only if both edgeR and NoisET called the change significant, with noise models trained on biological replicates. For edgeR calls, the thresholds were a false discovery rate-adjusted p below 0.01 and a log2 fold-change of 1. As an exploratory analysis of dynamics, max-normalized trajectories of the 1000 most abundant clonotypes were examined with PCA combined with hierarchical clustering. Separately sequenced CD4+ and CD8+ repertoires were used to assign the CD4 or CD8 phenotype of responding clones. Starting from the raw public reads, TCRdb applied fastp trimming at Q25, assembled clones with MiXCR and retained in-frame beta chains. Each CDR3 protein appears once, grouped with its most common genes and DNA. In this record, the V and J calls reflect TCRdb's handling and not the investigators' own analysis. The sample yields over 30,000 distinct CDR3 sequences; over 9.5% were counted once. Jointly, the top ten make up under 30% of the sample.

PBMCs were isolated by Ficoll-Paque density gradient centrifugation. Beyond this particular receptor, the publication reports: Whether the second-wave clones peaking on day 37 were SARS-CoV-2 specific was not confirmed. Balanced CD4/CD8 phenotypes were observed for clones contracting from day 15 to 85, whereas a bias towards CD4+ was observed for a second wave of clones expanding from day 15 to 37. Some responding clones were found in pre-infection memory, which suggests that pre-existing cross-reactive memory T cells took part in the SARS-CoV-2 response. Contracting CD4+ clones were found mainly in CM and EM memory subsets, while CD8+ clones were enriched in EMRA. The study included only a couple of mild cases, and larger cohorts that include severe cases with pre-infection samples were judged to be necessary.

Sequenced sample: PBMCs or a T cell subset sorted from them (not recorded which). The clonotype was recovered from a man aged 18 to 30 who had mild COVID-19 (a few samples of this study predate the infection). The sample titles of this study are shuffled in the database, so cell type and time point are left out; the donor was told from shared clones. The chain links TRBV5-1 with TRBJ1-1; TRBD1 matches 11 bases in the middle. In nucleotide form, the sequence is TGCGCCAGCCATACCGGGACAGGGGGTACTGAAGCTTTCTTT. Its product reads: CASHTGTGGTEAFF. With the rest looked up from the reference TRBV5-1 and TRBJ1-1 genes rather than sequenced, the full variable domain is KAGVTQTPRYLIKTRGQQVTLSCSPISGHRSVSWYQQTPGQGLQFLFEYFSETQRNKGNFPGRFSGRQFSNSRSEMNVSTLELGDSALYLCASHTGTGGTEAFFGQGTRLTVV.